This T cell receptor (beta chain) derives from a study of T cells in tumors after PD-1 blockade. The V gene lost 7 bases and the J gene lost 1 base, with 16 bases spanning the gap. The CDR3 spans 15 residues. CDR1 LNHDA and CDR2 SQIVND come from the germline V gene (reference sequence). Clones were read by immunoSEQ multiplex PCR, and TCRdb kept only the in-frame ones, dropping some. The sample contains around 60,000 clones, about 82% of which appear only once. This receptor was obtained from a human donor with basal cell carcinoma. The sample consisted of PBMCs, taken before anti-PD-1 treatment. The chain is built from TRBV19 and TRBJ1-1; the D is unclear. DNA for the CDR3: TGTGCCAGTACTTCGAATGCCGTCCCGAACACTGAAGCTTTCTTT. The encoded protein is CASTSNAVPNTEAFF.